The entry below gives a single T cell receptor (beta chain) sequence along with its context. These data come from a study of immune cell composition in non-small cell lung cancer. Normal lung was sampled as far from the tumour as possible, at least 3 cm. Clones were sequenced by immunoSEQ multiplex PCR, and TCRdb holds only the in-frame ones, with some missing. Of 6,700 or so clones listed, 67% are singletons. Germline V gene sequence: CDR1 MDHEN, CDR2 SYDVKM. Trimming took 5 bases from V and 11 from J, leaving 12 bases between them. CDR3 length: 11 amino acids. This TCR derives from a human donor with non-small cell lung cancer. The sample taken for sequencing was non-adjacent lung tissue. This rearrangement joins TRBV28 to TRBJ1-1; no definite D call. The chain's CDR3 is CASSRLGEAFF. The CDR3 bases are TGTGCCAGCAGTCGGCTCGGGGAGGCTTTCTTT.